The entry below describes one T cell receptor beta chain. Its antigen is unidentified. Germline CDR1 and CDR2: LNHDA and SQIVND (reference sequence). The CDR3 runs to 16 residues. Trimming removed 3 bases from V and 0 bases from J; junction bases left unmatched: 5. PCR was performed using 60 Vbeta and 13 Jbeta primers. Assay used: immunoSEQ multiplex PCR; TCRdb lists only in-frame clones, some missing. The sample yields some 140,000 clones, 72% seen once. The sample originates from a study of cytomegalovirus exposure and HLA in healthy donors. The study's findings and limits: Some V segments, TRBV6-2 and TRBV6-3 among them, were indistinguishable and were therefore excluded. The study assumed roughly uniform donor sequencing depth for presence/absence analyses. Altogether, 160 or so TCR beta chains were recorded as cytomegalovirus-associated. Later analysis demonstrated an association between a missense DCLRE1C variant and TCR beta V- and J-gene trimming.

The J gene is TRBJ2-4, the V gene TRBV19, with 7 bases fitting TRBD1. The sample was PBMCs. This sequence was found in a man aged 50 to 59 in good health and CMV-seropositive. The DNA of the CDR3 is TGTGCCAGTAGTATTGCGACAGGGATAGCCAAAAACATTCAGTACTTC. Its translation is CASSIATGIAKNIQYF.